This TCR beta chain was identified during a study of blood T cell repertoires in COVID-19. The overall study: In each case, the material was cDNA or gDNA derived from T cells, B-cell-depleted T cells, or PBMCs.

How the authors handled the data: Counts of nucleated cells, estimated from reference gene primer amplification, were obtained. The protocol was immunoSEQ multiplex PCR, while the TCRdb copy is restricted to in-frame clones and leaves out a portion. That table furnishes V, J and clone size, whereas the DNA furnished D and trimming. The sample carries about 87,000 clones, around 86% recorded once. Germline V gives CDR1 SGHVS, CDR2 FNYEAQ. J lost 5 bases, V lost 2 bases, and 5 bases had no gene match. The CDR3 runs to 14 residues. V is TRBV7-6 and J is TRBJ2-5; TRBD1 agrees at 7 bases. Sequenced input: peripheral blood. This clonotype was sampled from a woman older than 75 with acute or convalescent COVID-19. Here the CDR3 reads CASSLRDSMETQYF. CDR3 DNA sequence: TGTGCCAGCAGCTTACGGGACAGCATGGAGACCCAGTACTTC.